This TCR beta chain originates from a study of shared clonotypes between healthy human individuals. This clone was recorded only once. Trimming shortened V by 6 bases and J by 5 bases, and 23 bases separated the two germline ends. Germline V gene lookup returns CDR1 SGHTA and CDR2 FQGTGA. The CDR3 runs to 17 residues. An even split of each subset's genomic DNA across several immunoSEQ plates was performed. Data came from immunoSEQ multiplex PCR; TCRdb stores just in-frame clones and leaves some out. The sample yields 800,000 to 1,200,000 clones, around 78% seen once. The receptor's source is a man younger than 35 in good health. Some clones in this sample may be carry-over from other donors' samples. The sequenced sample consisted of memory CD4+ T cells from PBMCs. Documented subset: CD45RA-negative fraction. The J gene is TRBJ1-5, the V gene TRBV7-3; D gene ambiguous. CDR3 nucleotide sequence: TGTGCCAGCAGGGGGAACGGAGTGGTAGCATGGCATCAGCCCCAGCATTTT. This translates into CASRGNGVVAWHQPQHF.